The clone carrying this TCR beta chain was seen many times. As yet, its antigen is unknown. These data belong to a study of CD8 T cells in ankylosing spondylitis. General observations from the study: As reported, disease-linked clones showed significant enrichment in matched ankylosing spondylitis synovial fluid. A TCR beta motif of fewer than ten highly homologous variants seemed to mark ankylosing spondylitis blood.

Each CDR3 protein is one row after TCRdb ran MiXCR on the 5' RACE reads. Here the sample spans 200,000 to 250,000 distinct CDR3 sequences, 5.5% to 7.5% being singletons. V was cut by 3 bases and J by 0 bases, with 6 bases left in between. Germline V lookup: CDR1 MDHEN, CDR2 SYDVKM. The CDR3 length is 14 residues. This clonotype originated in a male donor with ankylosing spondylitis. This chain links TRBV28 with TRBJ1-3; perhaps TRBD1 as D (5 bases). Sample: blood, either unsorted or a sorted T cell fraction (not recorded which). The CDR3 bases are TGTGCCAGCAGTTTCAGGGCCTCTGGAAACACCATATATTTT. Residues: CASSFRASGNTIYF.